The 30 T cell receptor beta chains reported below all come from one sample, sequenced in a study of cytomegalovirus exposure and HLA in healthy donors. The PCR employed 60 Vbeta primers together with 13 Jbeta primers. This table comes from immunoSEQ multiplex PCR, and its TCRdb copy is limited to in-frame clones, with some not included. Found here are under 150,000 clones, more than 60% of them singletons; the top ten hold roughly 1.5%. The sequenced sample consisted of PBMCs. These receptors came from a young woman in good health and CMV-seronegative.

The rearrangement joins TRBV9 to TRBJ2-3; D is uncertain. CDR3 size: 14 residues. The germline V and J ends were trimmed by 0 bases and 4 bases, with 9 bases remaining between them. CDR1 SGDLS and CDR2 YYNGEE come from the germline V gene. The CDR3 here is CASSVVDLADTQYF. DNA for the CDR3: TGTGCCAGCAGCGTAGTTGATTTAGCAGATACGCAGTATTTT.

The rearrangement links TRBV5-1 to TRBJ2-7; tentatively, D is TRBD2 (5 bases). Germline V lookup: CDR1 SGHRS, CDR2 YFSETQ. Trimming cost V 7 bases and J 1 base, with 15 bases left between them. The CDR3 has 14 residues. The CDR3 here is CASRIGGGSYEQYF. In DNA, the CDR3 is TGCGCCAGCCGGATAGGAGGTGGATCCTACGAGCAGTACTTC.

This chain uses TRBV5-1 with TRBJ2-3; 9 bases line up with TRBD2. Looked up from germline, CDR1 is SGHRS and CDR2 is YFSETQ. V lost 3 bases, J lost 2 bases, and 10 bases stayed unmatched. This CDR3 region has 17 residues. The CDR3 spells CASSSRGGGRATDTQYF. The CDR3 DNA sequence: TGCGCCAGCAGCTCCCGCGGAGGCGGGAGGGCCACAGATACGCAGTATTTT. Together with reference TRBV5-1 and TRBJ2-3, the CDR3 gives the full variable domain: KAGVTQTPRYLIKTRGQQVTLSCSPISGHRSVSWYQQTPGQGLQFLFEYFSETQRNKGNFPGRFSGRQFSNSRSEMNVSTLELGDSALYLCASSSRGGGRATDTQYFGPGTRLTVL.

The CDR3: CSVERGQGVAEAFF. The CDR3 nucleotides read TGCAGCGTTGAAAGGGGACAGGGAGTGGCTGAAGCTTTCTTT. This chain joins TRBV29-1 and TRBJ1-1; 9 nucleotides line up with TRBD1. Germline assignment: CDR1 SQVTM and CDR2 ANQGSEA. The CDR3 extends over 14 amino acids. J gave up 6 bases and V 2 bases, and 7 bases lay outside the gene matches.

In its sample, this clone was seen once. The chain uses TRBV6-8 and TRBJ2-5; D might be TRBD1 (5 bases). The length of the CDR3 is 16 residues. The ends were cut back, 0 bases at V and 1 base at J, with 12 bases in the middle. Germline assignment: CDR1 MNHGY and CDR2 SAAAGT. The CDR3 DNA is TGTGCCAGCAGTTACTCTGGGGCAGGGTGCCAAGAGACCCAGTACTTC. Protein sequence: CASSYSGAGCQETQYF.

Here the CDR3 reads CASRLWTQETQYF. DNA for the CDR3: TGTGCCAGCAGGCTGTGGACTCAAGAGACCCAGTACTTC. The J gene is TRBJ2-5, the V gene TRBV25-1; D might be TRBD2 (5 bases). The CDR3 contains 13 residues. CDR1 MGHDK and CDR2 SYGVNS come from the germline V gene. V was trimmed by 6 bases and J by 2 bases, leaving 10 bases between them.

The gene calls are TRBV29-1 and TRBJ1-4; 10 nucleotides line up with TRBD1. V lost 6 bases, J lost 7 bases, and 11 bases stayed unmatched. The CDR3 runs 15 residues. The germline CDR1 and CDR2 sequences are SQVTM and ANQGSEA. The CDR3 is CSVSRRTGGGEKLFF. The CDR3 DNA is TGCAGCGTCTCCAGAAGGACAGGGGGAGGTGAAAAACTGTTTTTT.

This chain joins TRBV7-9 and TRBJ1-2; 7 nucleotides align to TRBD1. Unmatched junction bases numbered 6, after V lost 5 bases and J lost 3 bases. CDR1 is SEHNR, CDR2 FQNEAQ, per germline (reference sequence). The CDR3 consists of 14 residues. The CDR3 DNA reads as TGTGCCAGCAGCCTAGAGGGGGCGCACTATGGCTACACCTTC. It translates to CASSLEGAHYGYTF.

The V and J genes are TRBV30 and TRBJ2-1; D is unresolved. The CDR3 loop spans 15 amino acids. Per the germline V gene, CDR1 is GTSNPN and CDR2 is SVGIG (reference sequence). With 0 bases removed from V and 5 bases from J, the gap between germline ends came to 14 bases. The DNA of the CDR3 is TGTGCCTGGAGTGTACTCACAGTCGTTAACAATGAGCAGTTCTTC. Translated: CAWSVLTVVNNEQFF.

This clone was counted a few times. The J gene is TRBJ1-3, the V gene TRBV30; unclear D gene. Germline V gives CDR1 GTSNPN, CDR2 SVGIG (reference sequence). The CDR3 extends over 14 amino acids. V was cut by 4 bases and J by 2 bases, with 12 bases left in between. The CDR3 nucleotides read TGTGCCTGGATGCGGGTCTCTCCTGGAAACACCATATATTTT. Translated, it gives CAWMRVSPGNTIYF.

The gene calls are TRBV11-2 and TRBJ2-5, with D perhaps TRBD2 (5 bases). Judging by the DNA end, TRBJ2-7 fits better; the J call may be wrong. Germline lookup yields CDR1 SGHAT and CDR2 FQNNGV. This CDR3 contains 13 residues. The CDR3 DNA sequence: TGTGCCAGCAGCTTAAGCGGTCCTAACGAGCAGTACTTC. It specifies CASSLSGPNEQYF.

The chain couples TRBV6-1 to TRBJ1-2, with a tentative D call TRBD1 (5 bases). Germline V gives CDR1 MNHNS, CDR2 SASEGT. The CDR3 length is 12 residues. The V gene lost 2 bases and the J gene lost 6 bases, with 7 bases spanning the gap. For the CDR3, the DNA is TGTGCCAGCAGTGAAACGACAGATGGCTACACCTTC. This encodes CASSETTDGYTF.

The chain has TRBV30 and TRBJ1-2; no clear D. With 7 bases removed from V and 2 bases from J, the gap between germline ends came to 11 bases. The CDR3 runs to 12 residues. CDR1 and CDR2 (germline): GTSNPN, SVGIG (reference sequence). The DNA for the CDR3 is TGTGCCTTTATGACGGAGAACTATGGCTACACCTTC. It codes for CAFMTENYGYTF.

This clone was seen a few times. CDR3: CASSLDLASNEQFF. CDR3 sequence (DNA): TGTGCCAGCAGCTTAGATCTAGCGTCGAATGAGCAGTTCTTC. The chain employs TRBV7-2 and TRBJ2-1; perhaps TRBD2 as D (6 bases). Germline CDR1 reads SGHTA; CDR2 reads FQGNSA. Trimming took off 1 base at V and 7 bases at J, with 11 bases between the two ends. The CDR3 runs 14 residues.

The sample holds a few counts of this clone. The chain couples TRBV28 to TRBJ1-1; a possible D gene is TRBD1 (6 bases). Germline CDR1 reads MDHEN; CDR2 reads SYDVKM. This CDR3 is 12 amino acids long. V was trimmed by 8 bases and J by 9 bases, leaving 16 bases between them. The CDR3 sequence: CASGGLGPKAFF. CDR3 nucleotides: TGTGCCAGCGGGGGCTTAGGGCCTAAAGCTTTCTTT.

J is TRBJ2-1 and V is TRBV5-4; 12 bases match TRBD2. CDR3 length: 15 amino acids. Germline CDR1 is SGHNT and CDR2 is YYREEE (reference sequence). Germline trimming cut 4 bases from V and 8 bases from J; bases unmatched to any gene: 7. The CDR3 reads CASSPGGLAGYEQFF. The CDR3 DNA sequence: TGTGCCAGCAGCCCTGGTGGACTAGCGGGATATGAGCAGTTCTTC.

The chain employs TRBV19 and TRBJ2-2; 13 positions match TRBD2. The CDR3 length is 18 residues. With 3 bases clipped from V and 5 bases from J, the junction kept 9 bases outside the gene matches. Germline CDR1 LNHDA, CDR2 SQIVND (reference sequence). The DNA of the CDR3 is TGTGCCAGTAGTATCCGACTAGCGGGAGGTAGAGCAACCGGGGAGCTGTTTTTT. This codes for CASSIRLAGGRATGELFF.

In regard to this clone: Other DNA sequences in this specimen translate into the identical CDR3. V gene TRBV5-1 combines with J gene TRBJ2-1, with 9 bases lining up with TRBD2. The V gene end was trimmed by 1 base and the J gene end by 5 bases; junction bases not matched to a gene: 1. Germline values: CDR1 SGHRS, CDR2 YFSETQ. The CDR3 totals 14 residues. CDR3 DNA: TGCGCCAGCAGCTTGTCTAGCGGGAACAATGAGCAGTTCTTC. Translated, it gives CASSLSSGNNEQFF.

This chain links TRBV5-1 with TRBJ2-1; 8 positions match TRBD2. The trim removed 3 bases at V and 15 bases at J, leaving 20 bases unmatched. CDR1 SGHRS and CDR2 YFSETQ come from the germline V gene. This CDR3 region has 16 residues. The CDR3 coding sequence is TGCGCCAGCAGCTCGGGCGACGGAAGCGGGAGCCCCACAGTGTTCTTC. Translated, it gives CASSSGDGSGSPTVFF.

The chain links TRBV11-2 to TRBJ2-3; 7 bases align to TRBD1. CDR3 size: 16 residues. Germline lookup yields CDR1 SGHAT and CDR2 FQNNGV. With V trimmed by 3 bases and J by 0 bases, 6 bases remained unmatched. DNA of the CDR3: TGTGCCAGCAGCTTGAGGGGGCGAGAAAGCACAGATACGCAGTATTTT. This encodes CASSLRGRESTDTQYF.

A few counts support this clone. The V and J genes are TRBV6-5 and TRBJ2-1, with 11 bases identical to TRBD2. The CDR3 is made up of 14 amino acids. The V and J ends lost 2 bases and 8 bases, in that order; junction bases with no gene match: 2. The germline gives CDR1 MNHEY, CDR2 SVGAGI. The CDR3 protein is CASSYGTSGYEQFF. In nucleotides, the CDR3 is TGTGCCAGCAGTTACGGGACTAGCGGCTATGAGCAGTTCTTC.

This chain uses TRBV21-1 with TRBJ2-5; the table assigns TRBD1, which was not confirmed against the DNA. TRBV21-1 is deemed a pseudogene. The CDR3 contains 16 residues. CDR3 protein: CASSPTTGGMIETQYF. The CDR3 DNA is TGTGCCAGCAGTCCTACGACAGGGGGCATGATAGAGACCCAGTACTTC.

The gene calls are TRBV7-2 and TRBJ2-5; tentative D call: TRBD2 (5 bases). Germline loops: CDR1 SGHTA, CDR2 FQGNSA. The V gene lost 2 bases and the J gene lost 2 bases, with 9 bases spanning the gap. There are 14 residues in the CDR3. The CDR3 loop reads CASSLSRVQETQYF. CDR3 DNA: TGTGCCAGCAGCTTATCGCGGGTGCAAGAGACCCAGTACTTC.

This rearrangement joins TRBV14 to TRBJ1-2; D is possibly TRBD1 (6 bases). The CDR3 runs 13 residues. Germline assignment: CDR1 SGHDN and CDR2 FVKESK. V was trimmed by 2 bases and J by 7 bases, leaving 11 bases between them. The CDR3 nucleotides read TGTGCCAGCAGCCAACAGGGGTCTATTGGCTACACCTTC. This encodes CASSQQGSIGYTF.

The rearrangement uses TRBV10-3 and TRBJ2-3, with 8 bases matching TRBD2. The CDR3 is 16 residues long. J gave up 1 base and V 5 bases, and 8 bases lay outside the gene matches. Germline V gives CDR1 ENHRY, CDR2 SYGVKD. CDR3 amino acids: CAISYEREWGTDTQYF. CDR3 nucleotide sequence: TGTGCCATCAGTTACGAGCGGGAGTGGGGCACAGATACGCAGTATTTT.

This rearrangement joins TRBV19 to TRBJ2-7; the match to TRBD2 covers 7 bases. The germline V gene has CDR1 LNHDA and CDR2 SQIVND (reference sequence). The CDR3 covers 15 residues. V trimming: 5 bases; J trimming: 3 bases; junction bases outside the gene matches: 10. The chain's CDR3 is CASSEASGYIYEQYF. The CDR3 DNA is TGTGCCAGTAGTGAGGCTAGCGGTTACATCTACGAGCAGTACTTC.

The chain links TRBV27 to TRBJ1-5, with no clear D. V was pared by 2 bases and J by 6 bases, with 11 bases between. The CDR3 has 14 residues. CDR1 is MNHEY, CDR2 SMNVEV, per germline (reference sequence). The CDR3 sequence: CASSLNGLIQPQHF. CDR3 coding DNA: TGTGCCAGCAGTTTAAACGGGTTGATTCAGCCCCAGCATTTT.

This rearrangement joins TRBV27 to TRBJ2-7; 9 bases line up with TRBD2. V shed 6 bases, J shed 5 bases, and the junction held 5 bases outside the gene matches. The CDR3 has 13 residues. Germline loops: CDR1 MNHEY, CDR2 SMNVEV (reference sequence). CDR3: CASRFSGRNEQYF. DNA of the CDR3: TGTGCCAGCAGATTCAGCGGGAGGAACGAGCAGTACTTC.

The chain couples TRBV2 to TRBJ1-1; 7 nucleotides align to TRBD1. CDR3 size: 14 residues. CDR1 SNHLY and CDR2 FYNNEI come from the germline V gene. V dropped 7 bases and J dropped 0; count of bases not matched to a gene: 5. The CDR3 is CASKGAQMNTEAFF. CDR3 DNA sequence: TGTGCCAGCAAGGGGGCTCAGATGAACACTGAAGCTTTCTTT.

V and J are TRBV2 and TRBJ2-7; 10 bases line up with TRBD2. The CDR3 is made up of 15 amino acids. V was pared by 7 bases and J by 0 bases, with 6 bases of the junction left unmatched. CDR1 and CDR2 from the germline V gene are SNHLY and FYNNEI. The CDR3 coding sequence is TGTGCCAGCACTAGCGGGAGCGTAAGCTCCTACGAGCAGTACTTC. Amino acids: CASTSGSVSSYEQYF.